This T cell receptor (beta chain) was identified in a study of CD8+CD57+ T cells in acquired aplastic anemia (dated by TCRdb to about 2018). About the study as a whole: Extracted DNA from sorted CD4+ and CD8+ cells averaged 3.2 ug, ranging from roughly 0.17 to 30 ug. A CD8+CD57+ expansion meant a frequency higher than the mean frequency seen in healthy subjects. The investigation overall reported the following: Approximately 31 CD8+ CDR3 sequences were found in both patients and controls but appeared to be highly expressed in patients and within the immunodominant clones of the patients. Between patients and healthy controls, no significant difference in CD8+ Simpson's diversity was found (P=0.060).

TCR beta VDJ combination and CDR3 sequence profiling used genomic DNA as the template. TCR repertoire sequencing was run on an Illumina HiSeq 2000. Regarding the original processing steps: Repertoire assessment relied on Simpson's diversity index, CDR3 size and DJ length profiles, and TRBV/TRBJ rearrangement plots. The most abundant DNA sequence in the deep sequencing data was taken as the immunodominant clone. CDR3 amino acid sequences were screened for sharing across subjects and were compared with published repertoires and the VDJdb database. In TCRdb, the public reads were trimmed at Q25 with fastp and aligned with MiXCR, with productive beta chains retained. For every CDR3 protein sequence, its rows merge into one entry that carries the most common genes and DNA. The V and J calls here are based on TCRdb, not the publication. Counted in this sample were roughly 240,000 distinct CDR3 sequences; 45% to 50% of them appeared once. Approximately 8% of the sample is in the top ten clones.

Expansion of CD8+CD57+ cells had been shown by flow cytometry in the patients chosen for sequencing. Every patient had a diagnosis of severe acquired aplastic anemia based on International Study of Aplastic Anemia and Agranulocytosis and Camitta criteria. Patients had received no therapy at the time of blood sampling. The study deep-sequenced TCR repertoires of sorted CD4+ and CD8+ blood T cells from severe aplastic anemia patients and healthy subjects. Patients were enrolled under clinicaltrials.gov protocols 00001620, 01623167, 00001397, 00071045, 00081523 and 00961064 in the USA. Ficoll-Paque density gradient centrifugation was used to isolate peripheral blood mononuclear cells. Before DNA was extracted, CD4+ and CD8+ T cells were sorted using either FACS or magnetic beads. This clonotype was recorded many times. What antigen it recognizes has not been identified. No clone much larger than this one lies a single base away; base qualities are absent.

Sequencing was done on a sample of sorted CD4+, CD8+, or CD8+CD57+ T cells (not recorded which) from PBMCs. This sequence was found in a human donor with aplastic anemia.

The CDR3 reads as follows: CSASGYPGDYGYTF. The nucleotides are TGCAGTGCTAGCGGGTACCCAGGAGACTATGGCTACACCTTC. The sequence links TRBV20-1 to TRBJ1-2; the D gene cannot be resolved reliably. CDR1 and CDR2 (DFQATT, SNEGSKA) derive from the germline V gene (reference sequence). From its cysteine to its phenylalanine, the CDR3 spans 14 amino acids. Only CDR3 DNA is held: 42 bases, read in frame from base 1. V gives up 3 bases and J gives up 3 bases, and the segment between their germline ends measures 14 bases.